This T cell receptor beta chain was obtained from a study of T-cell memory formation after mild COVID-19. The CDR3 length is 17 residues. The germline V gene encodes CDR1 SNHLY and CDR2 FYNNEI. Trimming removed 1 base at V and 7 bases at J, with 20 bases between. MiXCR, applied by TCRdb to the 5' RACE reads, yields one record per CDR3 protein. This table has about 400,000 distinct CDR3 sequences, about 25% appearing once. This sequence originates from an adult woman who had mild COVID-19 (a few samples of this study predate the infection). Cell type and time point are not known. The gene calls are TRBV2 and TRBJ1-5; a possible D gene is TRBD1 (5 bases). Sequencing was done on a sample of PBMCs or a T cell subset sorted from them (not recorded which). CDR3 sequence: CASSEGRGWGAGQPQHF. The CDR3 DNA follows: TGTGCCAGCAGTGAAGGCCGAGGATGGGGCGCGGGGCAGCCCCAGCATTTT.